This entry concerns a single T cell receptor beta chain. Per the study methods: Estimates of nucleated cell counts were drawn from the amplification of reference gene primers. Assay used: immunoSEQ multiplex PCR; TCRdb lists only in-frame clones, some missing. The V and J calls and the clone size are those of that table, but D and trimming were determined from the DNA. The sample has around 220,000 clones, about 80% seen once. These data belong to a study of blood T cell repertoires in COVID-19. Trimming took off 5 bases at V and 4 bases at J, with 13 bases between the two ends. This CDR3 region has 14 residues. Germline assignment: CDR1 LGHDT and CDR2 YNNKEL (reference sequence).

The material sequenced was peripheral blood. The sequence was collected from a woman at least 80 years old with active or convalescent COVID-19. The chain combines TRBV3-1 (or the pseudogene TRBV3-2) with TRBJ2-3; D is perhaps TRBD2 (6 bases). The DNA of the CDR3 is TGTGCCAGCAGCTCGGACGGGGGTGCAGATACGCAGTATTTT. Translation: CASSSDGGADTQYF.